A single sample gave rise to the 4 T cell receptor beta chains below, sequenced in a study of cytomegalovirus exposure and HLA in healthy donors. The PCR was carried out with 60 Vbeta primers and 13 Jbeta primers. The protocol was immunoSEQ multiplex PCR, while the TCRdb copy is restricted to in-frame clones and leaves out a portion. The sample comprises 250,000 to 350,000 clones, 86% of which are singletons, and around 4.2% rests with the top ten. Sequencing was performed on PBMCs. Receptor source: a man aged 35 to 55 in good health and CMV-seropositive.

V gene TRBV6-6 combines with J gene TRBJ2-1; D not resolved. The CDR3 totals 13 residues. Trimming took off 0 bases at V and 9 bases at J, with 9 bases between the two ends. The germline gives CDR1 MNHNY, CDR2 SVGAGI (reference sequence). The CDR3: CASSYSEASEQFF. CDR3 in DNA: TGTGCCAGCAGTTACTCGGAAGCGAGTGAGCAGTTCTTC.

This clone was counted only a few times. The V and J genes are TRBV4-1 and TRBJ2-1; the match to TRBD2 covers 10 bases. This CDR3 has 15 amino acids. J lost 0 bases, V lost 4 bases, and 0 bases had no gene match. Germline CDR1 reads MGHRA; CDR2 reads YSYEKL. The CDR3 loop reads CASSPSGSSYNEQFF. The CDR3 DNA reads TGCGCCAGCAGCCCTAGCGGGAGCTCCTACAATGAGCAGTTCTTC.

The V call is TRBV5-4, the J call TRBJ2-5; 15 positions match TRBD2. The germline gives CDR1 SGHNT, CDR2 YYREEE (reference sequence). The CDR3 consists of 16 residues. Germline trimming cut 3 bases from V and 2 bases from J; bases unmatched to any gene: 2. CDR3: CASSSGLAGGQETQYF. DNA for the CDR3: TGTGCCAGCAGCTCGGGACTAGCGGGGGGTCAAGAGACCCAGTACTTC.

Only one count was recorded for this clone. One end of the junction is discordant with germline, which a read error may explain. V usage is TRBV7-9 and J usage is TRBJ2-7, with 8 nucleotides matching TRBD1. Germline V gene sequence: CDR1 SEHNR, CDR2 FQNEAQ (reference sequence). This CDR3 comprises 14 residues. CDR3 protein: CSSSSGDRGYEQYF. DNA for the CDR3: TGTTCCAGCAGCTCAGGAGACAGGGGCTACGAGCAGTACTTC.